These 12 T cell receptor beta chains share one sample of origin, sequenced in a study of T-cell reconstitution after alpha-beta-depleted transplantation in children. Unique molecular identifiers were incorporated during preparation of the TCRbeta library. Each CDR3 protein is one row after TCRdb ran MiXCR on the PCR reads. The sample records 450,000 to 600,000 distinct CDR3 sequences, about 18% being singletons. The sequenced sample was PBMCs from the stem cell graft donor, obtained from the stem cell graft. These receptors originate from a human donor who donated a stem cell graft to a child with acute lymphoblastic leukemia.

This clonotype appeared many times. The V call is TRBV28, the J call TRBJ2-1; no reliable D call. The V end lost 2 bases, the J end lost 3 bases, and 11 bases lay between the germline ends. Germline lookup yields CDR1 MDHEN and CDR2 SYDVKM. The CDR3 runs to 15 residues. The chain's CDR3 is CASSLRTASYNEQFF. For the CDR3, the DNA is TGTGCCAGCAGTTTAAGGACGGCAAGCTACAATGAGCAGTTCTTC.

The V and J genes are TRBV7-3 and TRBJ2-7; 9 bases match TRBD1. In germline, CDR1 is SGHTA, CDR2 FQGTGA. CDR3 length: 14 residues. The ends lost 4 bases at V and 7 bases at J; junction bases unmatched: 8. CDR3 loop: CASSWTGVDREQYF. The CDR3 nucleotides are TGTGCCAGCAGCTGGACAGGGGTGGACCGAGAGCAGTACTTC.

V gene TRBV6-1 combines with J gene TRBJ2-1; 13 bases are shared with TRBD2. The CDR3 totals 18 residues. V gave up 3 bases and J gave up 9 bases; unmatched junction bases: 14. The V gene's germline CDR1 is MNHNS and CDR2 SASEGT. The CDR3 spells CASSERGLTGTSGIEQFF. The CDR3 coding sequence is TGTGCCAGCAGTGAGAGGGGACTTACCGGGACTAGCGGGATTGAGCAGTTCTTC.

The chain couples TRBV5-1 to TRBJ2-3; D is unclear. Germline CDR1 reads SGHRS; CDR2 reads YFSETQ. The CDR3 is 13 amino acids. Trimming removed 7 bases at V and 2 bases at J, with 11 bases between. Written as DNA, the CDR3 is TGCGCCAGCGGCTCTTTCACCACAGATACGCAGTATTTT. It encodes CASGSFTTDTQYF. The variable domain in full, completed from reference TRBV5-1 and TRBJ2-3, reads KAGVTQTPRYLIKTRGQQVTLSCSPISGHRSVSWYQQTPGQGLQFLFEYFSETQRNKGNFPGRFSGRQFSNSRSEMNVSTLELGDSALYLCASGSFTTDTQYFGPGTRLTVL.

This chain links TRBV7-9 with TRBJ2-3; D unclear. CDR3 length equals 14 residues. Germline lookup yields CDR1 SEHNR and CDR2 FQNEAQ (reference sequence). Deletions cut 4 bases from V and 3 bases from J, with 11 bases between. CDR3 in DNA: TGTGCCAGCAGCTATTCCCTAGGGACAGATACGCAGTATTTT. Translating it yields CASSYSLGTDTQYF.

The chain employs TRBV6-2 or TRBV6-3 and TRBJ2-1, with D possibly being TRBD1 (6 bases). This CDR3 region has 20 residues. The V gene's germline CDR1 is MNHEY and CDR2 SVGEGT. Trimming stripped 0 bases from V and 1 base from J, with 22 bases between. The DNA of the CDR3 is TGTGCCAGCAGTTACTCGATTCCCGGGACAAGGGGAGATTCCTACAATGAGCAGTTCTTC. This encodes CASSYSIPGTRGDSYNEQFF.

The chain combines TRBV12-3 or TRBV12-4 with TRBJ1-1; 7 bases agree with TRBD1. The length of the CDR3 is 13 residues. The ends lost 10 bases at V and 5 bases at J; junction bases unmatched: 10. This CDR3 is CATSTGFLTEAFF. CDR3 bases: TGTGCCACCTCGACAGGGTTTTTGACTGAAGCTTTCTTT.

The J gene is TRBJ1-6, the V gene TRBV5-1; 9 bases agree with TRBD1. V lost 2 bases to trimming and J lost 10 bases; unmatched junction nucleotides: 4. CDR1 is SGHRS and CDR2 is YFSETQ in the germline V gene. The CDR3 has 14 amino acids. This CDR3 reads CASSFTGGDSPLHF. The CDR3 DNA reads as TGCGCCAGCAGCTTTACAGGGGGCGACTCACCCCTCCACTTT.

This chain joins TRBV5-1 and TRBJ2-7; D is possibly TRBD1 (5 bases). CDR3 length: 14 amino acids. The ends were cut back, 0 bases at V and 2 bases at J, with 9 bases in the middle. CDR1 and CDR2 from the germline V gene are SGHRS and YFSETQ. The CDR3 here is CASSLAPGPYEQYF. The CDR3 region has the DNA TGCGCCAGCAGCTTGGCCCCAGGGCCCTACGAGCAGTACTTC.

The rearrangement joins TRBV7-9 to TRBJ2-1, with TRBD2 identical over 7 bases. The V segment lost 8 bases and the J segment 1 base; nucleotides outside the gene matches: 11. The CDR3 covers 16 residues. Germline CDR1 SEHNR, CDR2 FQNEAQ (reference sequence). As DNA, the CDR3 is TGTGCCAGCGGCCTCATCGGACTAGAGTCCTACAATGAGCAGTTCTTC. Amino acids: CASGLIGLESYNEQFF.

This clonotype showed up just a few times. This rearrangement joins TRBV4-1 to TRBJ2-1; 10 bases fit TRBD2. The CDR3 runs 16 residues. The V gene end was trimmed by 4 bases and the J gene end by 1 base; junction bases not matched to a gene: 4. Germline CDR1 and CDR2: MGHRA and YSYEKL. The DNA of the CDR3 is TGCGCCAGCAGCCCTACAGCGGGAGGGTCCTACAATGAGCAGTTCTTC. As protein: CASSPTAGGSYNEQFF.

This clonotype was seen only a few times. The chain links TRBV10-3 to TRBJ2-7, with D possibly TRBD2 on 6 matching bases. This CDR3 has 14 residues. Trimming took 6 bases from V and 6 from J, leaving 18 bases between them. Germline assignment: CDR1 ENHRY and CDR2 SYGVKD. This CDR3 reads CAISVGGEAAEQYF. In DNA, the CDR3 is TGTGCCATCAGCGTCGGGGGAGAAGCAGCCGAGCAGTACTTC.